The T cell receptor (beta chain) under discussion was sequenced for a study of blood T cell repertoires in COVID-19. Study as a whole: Some COVID-19 samples were acute and others convalescent; all came from the United States, Italy and Spain.

Original methodology: Cell counts per sample came from amplifying reference gene primers. Here immunoSEQ multiplex PCR was the method, and the copy in TCRdb shows in-frame clones only, minus some. V and J calls and clone size follow that table, whereas D and trimming were derived from the DNA. The sample lists fewer than 500,000 clones, 86% occurring once. Between the trimmed V and J ends, which lost 4 bases and 1 base, there was a span of 11 bases. CDR1 GTSNPN and CDR2 SVGIG come from the germline V gene (reference sequence). The CDR3 covers 13 residues. The material sequenced was peripheral blood. The genes are TRBV30 and TRBJ2-7; possibly TRBD2 for D (6 bases). The sequence derives from a woman aged 25 to 39 with active or convalescent COVID-19. The CDR3 here is CAWNGRRSYEQYF. The CDR3 nucleotides are TGTGCCTGGAACGGGAGAAGGTCCTACGAGCAGTACTTC.